The clone carrying this TCR beta chain has just a few counts. Extracted RNA was reverse transcribed into cDNA, the sequencing template. Data came from immunoSEQ multiplex PCR; TCRdb stores just in-frame clones and leaves some out. Here the sample spans 270,000 or so clones, 58% being singletons. The data derive from a study of CD8+ T cells in alopecia areata. Study at large: Treated patients received oral tofacitinib, 5 to 10 mg twice daily.

V gave up 3 bases and J gave up 1 base, with 12 bases separating them. From germline, CDR1 is MDHEN and CDR2 SYDVKM. The CDR3 loop spans 15 amino acids. Treatment described: oral pan-JAK inhibitor, 5-10 mg twice daily. This material consisted of CD4+ T cells sorted from blood, taken at week 24, from a patient treated with tofacitinib. The source of this sequence is a human donor with alopecia areata. The gene calls are TRBV28 and TRBJ1-1; the D is unclear. CDR3 residues: CASSFSGGWNTEAFF. Here the CDR3 DNA reads TGTGCCAGCAGTTTTTCTGGAGGGTGGAACACTGAAGCTTTCTTT.